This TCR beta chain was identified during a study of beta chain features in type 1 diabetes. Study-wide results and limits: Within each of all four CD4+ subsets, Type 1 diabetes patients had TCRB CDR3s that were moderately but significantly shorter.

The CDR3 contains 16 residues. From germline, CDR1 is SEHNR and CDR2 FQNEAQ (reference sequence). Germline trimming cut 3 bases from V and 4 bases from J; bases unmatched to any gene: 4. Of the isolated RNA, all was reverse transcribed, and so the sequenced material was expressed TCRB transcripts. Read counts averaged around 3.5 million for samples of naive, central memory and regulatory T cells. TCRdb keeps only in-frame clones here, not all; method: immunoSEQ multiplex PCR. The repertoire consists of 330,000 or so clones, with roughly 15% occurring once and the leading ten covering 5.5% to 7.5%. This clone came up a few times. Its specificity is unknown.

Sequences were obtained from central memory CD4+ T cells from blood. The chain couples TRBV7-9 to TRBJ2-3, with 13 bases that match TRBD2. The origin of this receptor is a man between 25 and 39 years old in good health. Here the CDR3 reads CASSFRLAGGADTQYF. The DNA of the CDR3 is TGTGCCAGCAGCTTCCGACTAGCGGGGGGAGCAGATACGCAGTATTTT.